Reported below is one T cell receptor (beta chain). Antigen specificity is unknown. The sample comes from a study of neurological immune-mediated disorders. Study-wide points: Sharing of CDR3 amino acid sequences among expanded clones across subjects was absent, suggesting private repertoires in all groups. Healthy controls had more TCR clonal expansion than multiple sclerosis, which showed the least, whereas HTLV-1-associated myelopathy showed the most.

cDNA was made by 5'RACE with 10-nucleotide random UMIs. In TCRdb, the 5' RACE reads were re-called with MiXCR into one record per CDR3 protein. The data contain tens of thousands of distinct CDR3 sequences, roughly a sixth of them seen just once; the ten biggest clones take up 15%. This CDR3 has 13 residues. V gave up 4 bases and J gave up 5 bases, with 8 bases separating them. The rearrangement links TRBV12-3 or TRBV12-4 to TRBJ2-2; D may be TRBD1 (6 bases). This TCR was sampled from a woman between 40 and 55 years old in good health. Sequencing used PBMCs. The CDR3 DNA is TGTGCCAGCAGTTCACAGGGAACCGGGGAGCTGTTTTTT. Amino acid sequence: CASSSQGTGELFF.